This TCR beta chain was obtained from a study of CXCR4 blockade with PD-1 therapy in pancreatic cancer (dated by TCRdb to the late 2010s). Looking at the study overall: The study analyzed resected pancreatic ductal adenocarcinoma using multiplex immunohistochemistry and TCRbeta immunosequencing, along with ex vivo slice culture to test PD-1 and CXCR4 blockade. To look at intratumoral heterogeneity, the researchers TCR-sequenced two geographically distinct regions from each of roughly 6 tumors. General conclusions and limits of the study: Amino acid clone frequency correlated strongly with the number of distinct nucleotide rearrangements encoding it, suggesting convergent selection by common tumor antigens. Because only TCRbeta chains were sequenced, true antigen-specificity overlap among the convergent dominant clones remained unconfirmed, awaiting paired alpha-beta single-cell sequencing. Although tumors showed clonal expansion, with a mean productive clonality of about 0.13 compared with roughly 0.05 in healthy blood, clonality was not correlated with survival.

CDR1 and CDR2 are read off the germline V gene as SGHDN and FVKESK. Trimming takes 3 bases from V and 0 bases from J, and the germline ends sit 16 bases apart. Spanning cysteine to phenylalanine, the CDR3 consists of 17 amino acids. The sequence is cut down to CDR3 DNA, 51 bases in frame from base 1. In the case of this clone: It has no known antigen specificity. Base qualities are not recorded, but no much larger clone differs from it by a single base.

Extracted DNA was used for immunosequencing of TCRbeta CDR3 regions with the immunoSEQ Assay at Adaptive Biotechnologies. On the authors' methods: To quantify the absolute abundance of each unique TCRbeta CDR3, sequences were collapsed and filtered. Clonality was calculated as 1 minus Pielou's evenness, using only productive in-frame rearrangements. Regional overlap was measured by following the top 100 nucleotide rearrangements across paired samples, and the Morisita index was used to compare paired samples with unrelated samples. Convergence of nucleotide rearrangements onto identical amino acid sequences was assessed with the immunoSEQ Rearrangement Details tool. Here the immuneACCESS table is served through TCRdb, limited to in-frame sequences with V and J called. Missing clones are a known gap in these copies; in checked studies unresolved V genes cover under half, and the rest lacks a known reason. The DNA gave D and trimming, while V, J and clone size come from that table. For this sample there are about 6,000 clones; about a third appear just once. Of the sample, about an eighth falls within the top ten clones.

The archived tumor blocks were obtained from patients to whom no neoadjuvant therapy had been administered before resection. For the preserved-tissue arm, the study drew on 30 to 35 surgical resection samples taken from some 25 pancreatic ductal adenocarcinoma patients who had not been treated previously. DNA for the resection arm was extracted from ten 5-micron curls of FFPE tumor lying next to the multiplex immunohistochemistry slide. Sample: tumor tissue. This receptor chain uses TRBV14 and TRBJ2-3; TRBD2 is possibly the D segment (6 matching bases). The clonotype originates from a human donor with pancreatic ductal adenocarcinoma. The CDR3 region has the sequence CASSQERADSSTDTQYF. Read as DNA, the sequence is TGTGCCAGCAGCCAGGAGCGGGCGGATTCTAGCACAGATACGCAGTATTTT.